This passage covers 28 T cell receptor beta chains from one sample sequenced in a study of OX40 agonist ivuxolimab in advanced cancers. The library was obtained by the immunoSEQ multiplex PCR assay. In its TCRdb copy, this immuneACCESS table keeps in-frame sequences only and misses some clones. Where compared with another copy, unresolved V genes explain less than half of these, and the others have no known cause. The sample table shows 95,000 to 100,000 clones, and about nine tenths are seen once. The ten biggest clones cover 1.5% to 2% of the sample. The material was CD4+ or CD8+ T cells sorted from blood, obtained in a trial of the OX40 agonist ivuxolimab. The source of these receptors is an adult with an advanced solid tumor such as melanoma, head and neck, liver or kidney cancer.

The chain joins TRBV7-8 to TRBJ2-3; D unclear. This CDR3 spans 12 amino acids. V lost 7 bases, J lost 5 bases, and 10 bases lay in between. Germline V lookup: CDR1 SGHVS, CDR2 FQNEAQ. DNA for the CDR3: TGTGCCAGCAAGGGAACTCTAGATACGCAGTATTTT. It specifies CASKGTLDTQYF.

This chain joins TRBV10-3 and TRBJ2-6, with a tentative D call TRBD2 (6 bases). Germline loops: CDR1 ENHRY, CDR2 SYGVKD. Trimming left V 1 base short and J 4 bases short, with 14 bases between. This CDR3 is built from 17 residues. CDR3 coding DNA: TGTGCCATCAGTGAGTTGGAGGGTGGTACGGGGGCCAACGTCCTGACTTTC. Translated: CAISELEGGTGANVLTF.

This chain links TRBV19 with TRBJ2-7; TRBD2 matches 13 bases. The length of the CDR3 is 15 residues. Looked up from germline, CDR1 is LNHDA and CDR2 is SQIVND (reference sequence). With 6 bases clipped from V and 7 bases from J, the junction kept 9 bases outside the gene matches. CDR3: CASSNTGLAGSEQYF. Here the CDR3 DNA reads TGTGCCAGTAGCAATACGGGACTAGCGGGATCAGAGCAGTACTTC.

This clone was seen only once. This chain links TRBV5-1 with TRBJ1-5; D perhaps matches TRBD1 (6 bases). Germline V lookup: CDR1 SGHRS, CDR2 YFSETQ. This CDR3 has 13 residues. Trimming took 5 bases from V and 7 from J, leaving 13 bases between them. The CDR3 DNA follows: TGCGCCAGCAGTTTAGGGGGGGACCAGCCCCAGCATTTT. It yields the protein CASSLGGDQPQHF.

The table lists this clone with a count of one. The J gene is TRBJ2-1, the V gene TRBV7-8, with 7 positions matching TRBD2. Germline loops: CDR1 SGHVS, CDR2 FQNEAQ. This CDR3 spans 14 amino acids. The junction had 3 bases not matched to a gene; V was cut back by 4 bases and J by 3 bases. CDR3 bases: TGTGCCAGCAGCTCACTAGCGCTCTACAATGAGCAGTTCTTC. Protein: CASSSLALYNEQFF.

CDR3 in DNA: TGCGCCAGCAGCTTGGCACCGGGACGCGGAGCAGATACGCAGTATTTT. Protein: CASSLAPGRGADTQYF. V gene TRBV5-1 combines with J gene TRBJ2-3, with D perhaps matching TRBD1 or TRBD2 (5 bases each). Germline V lookup: CDR1 SGHRS, CDR2 YFSETQ. This CDR3 has 16 amino acids. V lost 0 bases and J lost 4, with 15 bases in between.

The V call is TRBV7-2, the J call TRBJ2-2, with TRBD2 as a possible D gene (5 bases). V dropped 6 bases and J dropped 0 bases, with 11 bases sitting between them. The CDR3 totals 15 residues. Germline values: CDR1 SGHTA, CDR2 FQGNSA. CDR3 nucleotides: TGTGCCAGCAGTCCGGACTCTCCGAACACCGGGGAGCTGTTTTTT. Amino acids: CASSPDSPNTGELFF.

In this sample, this clone turned up once. The chain combines TRBV18 with TRBJ1-3; a weak D match, TRBD1 (5 bases). Trimming removed 2 bases at V and 0 bases at J, with 14 bases between. In germline, CDR1 is KGHSH, CDR2 LQKENI. This CDR3 has 17 amino acids. CDR3 in amino acids: CASSPFTGLDSGNTIYF. Here the CDR3 DNA reads TGTGCCAGCTCACCATTTACAGGTTTGGACTCTGGAAACACCATATATTTT.

V usage is TRBV19 and J usage is TRBJ1-1; D not certain. Germline CDR1 is LNHDA and CDR2 is SQIVND (reference sequence). This CDR3 region has 13 residues. Trimming cost V 10 bases and J 1 base, with 13 bases left between them. CDR3 bases: TGTGCCACCAGGTCTAAGGGGAACACTGAAGCTTTCTTT. Amino acids: CATRSKGNTEAFF.

The J gene is TRBJ2-3, the V gene TRBV9, with 7 bases matching TRBD1. V shed 3 bases, J shed 2 bases, and the junction held 3 bases outside the gene matches. The CDR3 has 14 residues. Germline CDR1 reads SGDLS; CDR2 reads YYNGEE. For the CDR3, the DNA is TGTGCCAGCAGCGGAGGGACAGACACAGATACGCAGTATTTT. It translates to CASSGGTDTDTQYF.

CDR3 sequence: CASSLEQQKNIQYF. CDR3 in DNA: TGTGCCAGCAGCTTGGAACAGCAAAAAAACATTCAGTACTTC. The V call is TRBV5-5, the J call TRBJ2-4; D call uncertain. Trimming took off 0 bases at V and 4 bases at J, with 8 bases between the two ends. The CDR3 length is 14 residues. Germline loops: CDR1 SGHKS, CDR2 YYEKEE (reference sequence). Together with reference TRBV5-5 and TRBJ2-4, the CDR3 gives the full variable domain: DAGVTQSPTHLIKTRGQQVTLRCSPISGHKSVSWYQQVLGQGPQFIFQYYEKEERGRGNFPDRFSARQFPNYSSELNVNALLLGDSALYLCASSLEQQKNIQYFGAGTRLSVL.

The count of this clone is one. V gene TRBV30 combines with J gene TRBJ2-4; D possibly matches TRBD1 or TRBD2 (6 bases each). CDR3 length: 12 residues. V gave up 5 bases and J gave up 9 bases, with 14 bases separating them. The germline gives CDR1 GTSNPN, CDR2 SVGIG (reference sequence). The CDR3 reads CAWSTEGGIQYF. Written as DNA, the CDR3 is TGTGCCTGGTCAACTGAGGGGGGCATTCAGTACTTC.

This clone occurred once. The CDR3 is CASSPTPDTIPSTDTQYF. Written as DNA, the CDR3 is TGTGCCAGCAGCCCGACGCCTGATACTATTCCTAGCACAGATACGCAGTATTTT. The rearrangement joins TRBV7-2 to TRBJ2-3; D gene ambiguous. CDR1 and CDR2 (germline): SGHTA, FQGNSA. This CDR3 region has 18 residues. V was cut by 5 bases and J by 0 bases, with 21 bases left in between.

This clone was seen just once. The chain couples TRBV10-3 to TRBJ1-6; no clear D. The CDR3 contains 13 residues. CDR1 and CDR2 from the germline V gene are ENHRY and SYGVKD. V was trimmed by 2 bases and J by 9 bases, leaving 8 bases between them. DNA for the CDR3: TGTGCCATCAGTGAGGGCAATGGTTCACCCCTCCACTTT. Residues: CAISEGNGSPLHF.

V usage is TRBV11-3 and J usage is TRBJ1-2; weak D call: TRBD1 (5 bases). Germline-derived CDR1 and CDR2 are SGHNT and YENEEA. The germline V and J ends were trimmed by 1 base and 5 bases, with 11 bases remaining between them. The CDR3 is 14 residues long. CDR3 protein: CASSLASGLYGYTF. CDR3 in DNA: TGTGCCAGCAGCTTAGCGTCAGGGCTTTATGGCTACACCTTC.

The V gene is TRBV11-3, the J gene TRBJ1-3; no clear D gene. V shed 1 base and J shed 0 bases, with 10 bases lying between them. The CDR3 is 16 residues long. Germline assignment: CDR1 SGHNT and CDR2 YENEEA. The CDR3 nucleotides are TGTGCCAGCAGCTTAGTGGCGCGCCACTCTGGAAACACCATATATTTT. It yields the protein CASSLVARHSGNTIYF.

Here the CDR3 reads CASRTRGLSYEQYF. For the CDR3, the DNA is TGTGCCAGCAGAACCCGGGGGTTGAGCTACGAGCAGTACTTC. This chain uses TRBV6-6 with TRBJ2-7; TRBD2 might be the D (6 bases). Per germline, CDR1 MNHNY and CDR2 SVGAGI (reference sequence). Trimming shortened V by 6 bases and J by 3 bases, and 15 bases separated the two germline ends. This CDR3 has 14 residues.

The chain employs TRBV4-2 and TRBJ2-3; 12 positions match TRBD2. CDR1 is LGHNA and CDR2 is YNFKEQ in the germline V gene. The CDR3 has 16 residues. V was pared by 4 bases and J by 0 bases, with 2 bases of the junction left unmatched. CDR3 amino acids: CASSRGTSGSTDTQYF. CDR3 nucleotide sequence: TGTGCCAGCAGCCGCGGGACTAGCGGGAGCACAGATACGCAGTATTTT.

V and J are TRBV5-1 and TRBJ2-3; weak D call: TRBD2 (6 bases). V lost 0 bases and J 4 bases, leaving 15 bases between the germline ends. CDR3 length: 16 residues. CDR1 and CDR2 from the germline V gene are SGHRS and YFSETQ. The CDR3: CASSLVRAGTPDTQYF. Here the CDR3 DNA reads TGCGCCAGCAGCTTGGTGAGGGCGGGGACGCCAGATACGCAGTATTTT.

The chain employs TRBV7-2 and TRBJ1-2; maybe TRBD1 (6 bases). Trimming shortened V by 5 bases and J by 4 bases, and 14 bases separated the two germline ends. CDR1 and CDR2 from the germline V gene are SGHTA and FQGNSA. This CDR3 has 14 residues. The CDR3 DNA sequence: TGTGCCAGCAGCCCCCGAGGGGGTGGCTATGGCTACACCTTC. Its protein is CASSPRGGGYGYTF.

The chain employs TRBV9 and TRBJ2-3, with D maybe TRBD2 (6 bases). The CDR3 runs 15 residues. Trimming stripped 0 bases from V and 2 bases from J, with 10 bases between. In germline, CDR1 is SGDLS, CDR2 YYNGEE. CDR3 bases: TGTGCCAGCAGCGTAGATAGCGGACACACAGATACGCAGTATTTT. Amino acid sequence: CASSVDSGHTDTQYF.

The V gene is TRBV27, the J gene TRBJ1-5; tentatively, D is TRBD1 (5 bases). Trimming shortened V by 6 bases and J by 2 bases, and 11 bases separated the two germline ends. Germline assignment: CDR1 MNHEY and CDR2 SMNVEV (reference sequence). This CDR3 region has 14 residues. CDR3 amino acids: CASSQGFGNQPQHF. The CDR3 bases are TGTGCCAGCAGCCAGGGATTTGGCAATCAGCCCCAGCATTTT.

V gene TRBV9 combines with J gene TRBJ2-4; 9 bases fit TRBD2. The CDR3 runs 15 residues. CDR1 SGDLS and CDR2 YYNGEE come from the germline V gene. After removal of 5 bases from V and 3 bases from J, the junction contained 6 bases not matched to a gene. The CDR3 reads CASSLSGSGKNIQYF. DNA of the CDR3: TGTGCCAGCAGTCTTAGCGGGAGTGGCAAAAACATTCAGTACTTC.

V and J are TRBV30 and TRBJ2-3; 8 bases map to TRBD1. V lost 6 bases, J lost 2 bases, and 10 bases stayed unmatched. CDR3 length: 15 residues. CDR1 is GTSNPN and CDR2 is SVGIG in the germline V gene (reference sequence). In DNA, the CDR3 is TGTGCCTGCCCAACCCAGGGGGCCTACACAGATACGCAGTATTTT. Translation: CACPTQGAYTDTQYF.

The chain's CDR3 is CASRTLMGSGETQYF. The CDR3 nucleotides are TGTGCCTCGAGGACCTTAATGGGTTCTGGAGAGACCCAGTACTTC. The gene calls are TRBV30 and TRBJ2-5; D remains ambiguous. CDR1 and CDR2 (germline): GTSNPN, SVGIG (reference sequence). Trimming stripped 7 bases from V and 4 bases from J, with 22 bases between. The CDR3 sequence is 15 residues long.

There are a few counts of this clone. The V and J genes are TRBV19 and TRBJ2-1, with a weak D call TRBD1 (6 bases). From germline, CDR1 is LNHDA and CDR2 SQIVND (reference sequence). The CDR3 length is 15 residues. V was clipped by 1 base and J by 4 bases, with 11 bases between them. CDR3 in DNA: TGTGCCAGTAGTATAGCCCGGACAGTATACAATGAGCAGTTCTTC. Translating it yields CASSIARTVYNEQFF.

The chain carries TRBV18 and TRBJ1-5; no clear D. Trimming took 6 bases from V and 4 from J, leaving 19 bases between them. The germline CDR1 and CDR2 sequences are KGHSH and LQKENI. This CDR3 has 16 amino acids. This chain's CDR3 is CASSTREEGSNQPQHF. The CDR3 DNA reads TGTGCCAGCTCGACCAGAGAGGAGGGATCTAATCAGCCCCAGCATTTT.

The chain carries TRBV30 and TRBJ2-5; D not certain. This CDR3 comprises 13 residues. V lost 0 bases to trimming and J lost 7 bases, with 12 bases between them. Germline CDR1 is GTSNPN and CDR2 is SVGIG (reference sequence). The CDR3 sequence: CAWSVKHLGTQYF. Written as DNA, the CDR3 is TGTGCCTGGAGTGTAAAACATCTCGGGACCCAGTACTTC.